Listed below are T cell receptor beta chains from one sample, sequenced in a study of T cells after yellow fever vaccination. TCRdb reanalysed the 5' RACE reads using MiXCR and keeps one entry per CDR3 protein. In the table there are some 350,000 distinct CDR3 sequences, around 4.1% of which are singletons. The sequences come from PBMCs, collected 5 days after the yellow fever booster vaccination. The receptors were gathered from a man in his late teens or twenties who received the YFV17D yellow fever vaccine. CDR3s include the opening cysteine and the closing phenylalanine or tryptophan. D genes are given only for firm matches. Expanded clones get a size class; other rows say once, few or many, or leave the size out.

NA TRBJ2-7 NA TRBV10-2 CASSEPAYEQYF TGCGCCAGCAGTGAGCCAGCCTACGAGCAGTACTTC
many TRBJ1-4 TRBD1 TRBV7-2 CASSLAGTGPEKLFF TGTGCCAGCAGCTTAGCCGGGACAGGGCCCGAAAAACTGTTTTTT
few TRBJ2-3 TRBD2 TRBV5-4 CASSFSGAPDTQYF TGTGCCAGCAGTTTTAGCGGGGCTCCAGATACGCAGTATTTT
many TRBJ2-7 NA TRBV11-2 CASSLGEDAYSYEQYF TGTGCCAGCAGCTTAGGGGAGGACGCATACTCCTACGAGCAGTACTTC
few TRBJ2-7 TRBD2 TRBV5-1 CASRTSGGYEQYF TGCGCCAGCAGGACTAGCGGGGGTTACGAGCAGTACTTC
few TRBJ2-1 TRBD2 TRBV7-6 CASSPTLRGGRTYNEQFF TGTGCCAGCAGCCCGACACTTCGGGGGGGGAGAACCTACAATGAGCAGTTCTTC
few TRBJ1-4 NA TRBV20-1 CSARRRTNEKLFF TGCAGTGCTAGACGACGAACGAATGAAAAACTGTTTTTT
few TRBJ2-2 TRBD1 TRBV6-2/TRBV6-3 CASSLSLDRLGTGELFF TGTGCCAGCAGTTTGAGTTTGGACAGGTTGGGCACCGGGGAGCTGTTTTTT
NA TRBJ1-5 TRBD1 TRBV15 CATSRGDRVIRDQPQHF TGTGCCACCAGCAGAGGGGACAGGGTGATAAGGGATCAGCCCCAGCATTTT
NA TRBJ2-3 NA TRBV10-2 CASNPADTDTQYF TGCGCCAGCAACCCAGCGGACACAGATACGCAGTATTTT
many TRBJ2-3 NA TRBV11-2 CASSSFRDPPPDTQYF TGTGCCAGCAGCTCCTTCCGGGACCCCCCGCCAGATACGCAGTATTTT
few TRBJ2-6 TRBD2 TRBV7-6 CASSSISSGGLSGANVLTF TGTGCCAGCAGCTCCATTTCTAGCGGGGGGCTCTCTGGGGCCAACGTCCTGACTTTC
many TRBJ1-2 NA TRBV19 CASGVGGFDGYTF TGTGCCTCAGGTGTGGGCGGGTTCGATGGCTACACCTTC
many TRBJ2-3 NA TRBV9 CASSALLGQADTQYF TGTGCCAGCAGCGCCCTTCTCGGGCAGGCAGATACGCAGTATTTT
many TRBJ2-1 NA TRBV6-2/TRBV6-3 CASYLEGYNEQFF TGTGCCAGCTATTTGGAGGGCTACAATGAGCAGTTCTTC
many TRBJ2-1 NA TRBV12-3/TRBV12-4 CASSTISYNEQFF TGTGCCAGCAGTACTATCTCCTACAATGAGCAGTTCTTC
few TRBJ1-1 NA TRBV7-6 CASSAAGMRFDEAFF TGTGCCAGCAGCGCAGCGGGGATGCGGTTTGATGAAGCTTTCTTT
many TRBJ1-3 NA TRBV7-9 CASSLAERGSGNTIYF TGTGCCAGCAGCTTAGCCGAACGAGGCTCTGGAAACACCATATATTTT
NA TRBJ1-6 NA TRBV4-1 CASRVYKEGNSPLHF TGCGCCAGCAGAGTATATAAGGAGGGGAATTCACCCCTCCACTTT
NA TRBJ2-1 TRBD2 TRBV5-1 CASSWQAGGLNEQFF TGCGCCAGCAGCTGGCAAGCGGGGGGGCTTAATGAGCAGTTCTTC
few TRBJ1-3 NA TRBV4-2 CASSREDRTLLGNTIYF TGTGCCAGCAGCCGGGAGGACAGAACTCTTTTAGGAAACACCATATATTTT
many TRBJ1-5 TRBD1 TRBV7-8 CASSLEGQWSNQPQHF TGTGCCAGCAGCTTAGAGGGACAGTGGAGCAATCAGCCCCAGCATTTT
few TRBJ2-3 NA TRBV27 CASSSTPGLGTDTQYF TGTGCCAGCAGTTCTACTCCAGGGTTGGGCACAGATACGCAGTATTTT